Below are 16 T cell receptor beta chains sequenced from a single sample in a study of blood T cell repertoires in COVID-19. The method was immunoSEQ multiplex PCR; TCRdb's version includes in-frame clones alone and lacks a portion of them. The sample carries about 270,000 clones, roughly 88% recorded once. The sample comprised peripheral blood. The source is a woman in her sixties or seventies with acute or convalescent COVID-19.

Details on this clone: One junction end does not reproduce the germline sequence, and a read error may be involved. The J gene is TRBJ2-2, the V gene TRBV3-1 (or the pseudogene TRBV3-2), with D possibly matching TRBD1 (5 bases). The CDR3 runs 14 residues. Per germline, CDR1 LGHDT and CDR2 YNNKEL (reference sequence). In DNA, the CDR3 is TGTGCCAGTTCCCATCCTCAGGACACTGGGGAGCTGTTTTTT. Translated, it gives CASSHPQDTGELFF.

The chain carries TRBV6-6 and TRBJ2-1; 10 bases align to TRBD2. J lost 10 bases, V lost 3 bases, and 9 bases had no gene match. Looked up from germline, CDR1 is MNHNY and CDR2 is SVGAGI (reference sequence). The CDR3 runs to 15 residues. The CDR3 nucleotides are TGTGCCAGCAGTTATCAAGGACTAGCGGCGGGGGAGCAGTTCTTC. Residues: CASSYQGLAAGEQFF.

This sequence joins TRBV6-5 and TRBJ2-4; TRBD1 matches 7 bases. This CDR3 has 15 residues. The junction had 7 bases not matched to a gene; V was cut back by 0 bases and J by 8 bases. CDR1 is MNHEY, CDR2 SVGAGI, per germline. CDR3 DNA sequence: TGTGCCAGCAGTTACTCGAAGGGGCAGGGGGACATTCAGTACTTC. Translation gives CASSYSKGQGDIQYF.

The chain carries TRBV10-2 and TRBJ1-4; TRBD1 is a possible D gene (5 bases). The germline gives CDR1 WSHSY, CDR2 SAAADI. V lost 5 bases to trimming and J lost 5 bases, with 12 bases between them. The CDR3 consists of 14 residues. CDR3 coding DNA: TGCGCCAGCAGTCCCCAGGGCCCCAATGAAAAACTGTTTTTT. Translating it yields CASSPQGPNEKLFF.

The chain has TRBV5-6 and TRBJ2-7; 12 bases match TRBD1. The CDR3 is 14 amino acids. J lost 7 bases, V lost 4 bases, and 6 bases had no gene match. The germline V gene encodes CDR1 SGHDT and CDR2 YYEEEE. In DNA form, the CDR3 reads TGTGCCAGCAGCCCGGGACAGGGGGCGCTTGAGCAGTACTTC. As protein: CASSPGQGALEQYF.

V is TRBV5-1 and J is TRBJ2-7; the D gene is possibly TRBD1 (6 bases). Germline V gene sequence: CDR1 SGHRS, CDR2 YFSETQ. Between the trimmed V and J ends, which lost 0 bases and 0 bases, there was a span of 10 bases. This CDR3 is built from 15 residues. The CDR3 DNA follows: TGCGCCAGCAGCTTGGACGGACAGCTCTCCTACGAGCAGTACTTC. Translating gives CASSLDGQLSYEQYF.

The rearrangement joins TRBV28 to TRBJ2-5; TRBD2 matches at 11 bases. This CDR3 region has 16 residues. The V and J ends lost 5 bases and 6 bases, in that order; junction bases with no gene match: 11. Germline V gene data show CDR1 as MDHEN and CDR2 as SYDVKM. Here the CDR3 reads CASSPRFSGGAKTQYF. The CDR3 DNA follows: TGTGCCAGCAGTCCCCGATTTAGCGGGGGGGCAAAGACCCAGTACTTC. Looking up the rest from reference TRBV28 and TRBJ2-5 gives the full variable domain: DVKVTQSSRYLVKRTGEKVFLECVQDMDHENMFWYRQDPGLGLRLIYFSYDVKMKEKGDIPEGYSVSREKKERFSLILESASTNQTSMYLCASSPRFSGGAKTQYFGPGTRLLVL.

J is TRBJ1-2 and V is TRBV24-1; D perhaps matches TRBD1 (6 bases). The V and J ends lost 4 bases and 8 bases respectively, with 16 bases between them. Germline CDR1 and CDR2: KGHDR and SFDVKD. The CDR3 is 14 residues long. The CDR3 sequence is CATSDPGQLQGYTF. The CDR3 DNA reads TGTGCCACCAGTGACCCCGGACAGTTACAGGGCTACACCTTC.

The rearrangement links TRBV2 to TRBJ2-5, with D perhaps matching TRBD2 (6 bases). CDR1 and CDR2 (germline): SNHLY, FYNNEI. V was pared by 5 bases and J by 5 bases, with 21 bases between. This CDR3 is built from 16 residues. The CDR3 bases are TGTGCCAGCAGTAGTCCCGGGGGATATAATGGGGAGACCCAGTACTTC. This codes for CASSSPGGYNGETQYF. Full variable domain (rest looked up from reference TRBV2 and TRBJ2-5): EPEVTQTPSHQVTQMGQEVILRCVPISNHLYFYWYRQILGQKVEFLVSFYNNEISEKSEIFDDQFSVERPDGSNFTLKIRSTKLEDSAMYFCASSSPGGYNGETQYFGPGTRLLVL.

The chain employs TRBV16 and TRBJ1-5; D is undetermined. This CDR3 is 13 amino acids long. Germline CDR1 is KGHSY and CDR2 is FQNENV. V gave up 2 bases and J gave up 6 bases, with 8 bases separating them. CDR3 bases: TGTGCCAGCAGCCAAGAACTTTTTCAGCCCCAGCATTTT. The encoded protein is CASSQELFQPQHF.

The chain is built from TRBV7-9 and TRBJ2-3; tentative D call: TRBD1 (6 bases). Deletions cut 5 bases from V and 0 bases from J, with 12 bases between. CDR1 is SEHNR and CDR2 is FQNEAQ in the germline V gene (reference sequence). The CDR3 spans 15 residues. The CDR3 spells CASSQRTVSTDTQYF. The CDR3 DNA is TGTGCCAGCAGCCAAAGGACAGTCAGCACAGATACGCAGTATTTT.

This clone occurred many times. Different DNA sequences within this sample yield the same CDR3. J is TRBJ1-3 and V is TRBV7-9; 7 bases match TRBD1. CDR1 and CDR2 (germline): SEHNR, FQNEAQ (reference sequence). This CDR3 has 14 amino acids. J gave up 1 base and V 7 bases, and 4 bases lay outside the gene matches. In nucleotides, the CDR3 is TGTGCCAGCACCCGACAGGGATCTGGAAACACCATATATTTT. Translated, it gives CASTRQGSGNTIYF.

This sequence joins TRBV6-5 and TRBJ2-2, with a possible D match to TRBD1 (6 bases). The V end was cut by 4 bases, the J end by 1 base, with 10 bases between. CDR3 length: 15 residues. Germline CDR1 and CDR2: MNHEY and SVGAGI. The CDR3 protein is CASSSGTLNTGELFF. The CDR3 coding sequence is TGTGCCAGCAGTTCCGGGACACTGAACACCGGGGAGCTGTTTTTT.

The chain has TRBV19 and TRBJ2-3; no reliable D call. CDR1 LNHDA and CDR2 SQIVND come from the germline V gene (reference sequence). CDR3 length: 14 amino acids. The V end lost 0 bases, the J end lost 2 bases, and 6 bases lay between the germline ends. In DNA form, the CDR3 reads TGTGCCAGTAGTATAGATTGGGCCACAGATACGCAGTATTTT. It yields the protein CASSIDWATDTQYF.

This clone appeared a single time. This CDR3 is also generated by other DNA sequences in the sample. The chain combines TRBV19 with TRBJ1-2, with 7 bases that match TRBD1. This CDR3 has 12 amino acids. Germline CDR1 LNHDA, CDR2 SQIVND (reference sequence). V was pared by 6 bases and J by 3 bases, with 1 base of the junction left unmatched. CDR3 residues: CASSDRDYGYTF. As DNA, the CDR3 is TGTGCCAGTAGCGACAGGGACTATGGCTACACCTTC.

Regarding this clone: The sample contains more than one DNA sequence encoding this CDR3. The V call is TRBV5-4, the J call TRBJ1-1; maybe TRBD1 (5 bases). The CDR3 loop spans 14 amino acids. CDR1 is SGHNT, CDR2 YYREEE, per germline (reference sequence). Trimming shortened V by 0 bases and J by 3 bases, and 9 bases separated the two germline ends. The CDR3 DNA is TGTGCCAGCAGCTTGGTGGGGGGAGACACTGAAGCTTTCTTT. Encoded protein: CASSLVGGDTEAFF.